The source of this T cell receptor beta chain is a study of vaccination and CD4 T cells after COVID-19. Treatment in this sample: 10-day PBMC culture with coronavirus spike peptide pools or control peptides (ViraFEST assay). Ahead of the COVID-19 pandemic (2011-2018), the CD4+ T cells of the unexposed donor were collected. This clonotype has more than one count but fewer than ten. Its matching antigen is unknown. The Oncomine TCR Beta short-read assay was applied to DNA of cultured CD4+ T cells. Cultured CD4+ T cells were the source of extracted genomic DNA. TCRdb reprocessed the PCR reads via MiXCR and lists one record per CDR3 protein. The repertoire holds about 7,100 distinct CDR3 sequences, under 60% seen once, with around 31% in the top ten. Germline V gives CDR1 MNHEY, CDR2 SMNVEV (reference sequence). This CDR3 spans 16 amino acids. V lost 5 bases to trimming and J lost 0 bases, with 16 bases between them.

The sequenced material came from CD4+ T cells from blood, cultured in vitro. This clonotype originated in a human donor in good health. The chain combines TRBV27 with TRBJ1-1, with D possibly matching TRBD1 (6 bases). The CDR3 sequence is CASSPRGAIMNTEAFF. Written as DNA, the CDR3 is TGTGCCAGCAGTCCTAGGGGGGCTATCATGAACACTGAAGCTTTCTTT.